The 2 T cell receptor beta chains below all came from one sample that was sequenced in a study of OX40 agonist ivuxolimab in advanced cancers. Sequenced by immunoSEQ multiplex PCR; TCRdb stores in-frame clones only, minus some. The sample holds approximately 38,000 clones, 65% to 85% seen once. Sequenced material: CD4+ or CD8+ T cells sorted from blood, taken in a trial of the OX40 agonist ivuxolimab. These receptors all come from an adult with an advanced solid tumor such as melanoma, head and neck, liver or kidney cancer.

This sequence joins TRBV9 and TRBJ2-7; possibly TRBD1 for D (6 bases). This CDR3 comprises 14 residues. Per the germline V gene, CDR1 is SGDLS and CDR2 is YYNGEE. Trimming shortened V by 4 bases and J by 2 bases, and 13 bases separated the two germline ends. CDR3 loop: CASSPQGFPYEQYF. For the CDR3, the DNA is TGTGCCAGCAGCCCGCAGGGGTTTCCCTACGAGCAGTACTTC. The entire variable domain, with the rest obtained from reference TRBV9 and TRBJ2-7, is as follows: DSGVTQTPKHLITATGQRVTLRCSPRSGDLSVYWYQQSLDQGLQFLIQYYNGEERAKGNILERFSAQQFPDLHSELNLSSLELGDSALYFCASSPQGFPYEQYFGPGTRLTVT.

The V call is TRBV30, the J call TRBJ1-2, with unresolved D. The CDR3 contains 13 residues. V gave up 3 bases and J gave up 10 bases, with 18 bases separating them. Germline V lookup: CDR1 GTSNPN, CDR2 SVGIG (reference sequence). The CDR3 loop reads CAWRGLAAFYYTF. CDR3 DNA sequence: TGTGCCTGGAGGGGCCTGGCAGCTTTTTACTACACCTTC.